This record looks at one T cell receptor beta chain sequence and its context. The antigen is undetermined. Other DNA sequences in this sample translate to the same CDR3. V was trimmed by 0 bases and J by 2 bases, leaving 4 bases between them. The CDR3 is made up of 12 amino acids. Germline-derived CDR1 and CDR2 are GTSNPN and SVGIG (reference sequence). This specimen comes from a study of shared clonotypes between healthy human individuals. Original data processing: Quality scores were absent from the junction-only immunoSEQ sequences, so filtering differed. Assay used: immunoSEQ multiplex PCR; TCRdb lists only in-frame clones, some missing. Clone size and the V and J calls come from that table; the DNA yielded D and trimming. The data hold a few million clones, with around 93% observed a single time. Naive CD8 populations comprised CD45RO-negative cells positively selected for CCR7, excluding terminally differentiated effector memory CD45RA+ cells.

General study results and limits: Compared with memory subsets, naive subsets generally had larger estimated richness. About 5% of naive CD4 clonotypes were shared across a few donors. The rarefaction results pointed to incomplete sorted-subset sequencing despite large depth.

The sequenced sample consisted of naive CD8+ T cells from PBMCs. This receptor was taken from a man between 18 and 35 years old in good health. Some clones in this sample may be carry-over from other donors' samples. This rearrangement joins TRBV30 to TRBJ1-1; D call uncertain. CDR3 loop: CAWSVTNTEAFF. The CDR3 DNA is TGTGCCTGGAGTGTGACTAACACTGAAGCTTTCTTT. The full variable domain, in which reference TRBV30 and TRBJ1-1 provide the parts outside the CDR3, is SQTIHQWPATLVQPVGSPLSLECTVEGTSNPNLYWYRQAAGRGLQLLFYSVGIGQISSEVPQNLSASRPQDRQFILSSKKLLLSDSGFYLCAWSVTNTEAFFGQGTRLTVV.